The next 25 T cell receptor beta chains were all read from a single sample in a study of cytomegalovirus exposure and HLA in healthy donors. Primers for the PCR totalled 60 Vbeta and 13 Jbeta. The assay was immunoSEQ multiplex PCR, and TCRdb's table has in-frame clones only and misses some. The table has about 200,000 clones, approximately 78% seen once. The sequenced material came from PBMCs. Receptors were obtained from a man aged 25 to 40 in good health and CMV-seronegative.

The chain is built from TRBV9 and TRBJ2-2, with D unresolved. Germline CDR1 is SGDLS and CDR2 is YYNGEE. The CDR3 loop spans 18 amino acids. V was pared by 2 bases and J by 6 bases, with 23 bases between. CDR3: CASSVGLGVGFSSGELFF. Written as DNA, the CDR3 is TGTGCCAGCAGCGTTGGCCTGGGTGTCGGTTTTAGCTCCGGGGAGCTGTTTTTT.

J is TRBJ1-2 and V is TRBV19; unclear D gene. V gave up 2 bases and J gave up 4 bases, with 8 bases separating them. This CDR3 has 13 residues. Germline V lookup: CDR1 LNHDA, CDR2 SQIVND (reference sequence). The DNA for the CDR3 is TGTGCCAGTAGTATACAGGCGAGCTATGGCTACACCTTC. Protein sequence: CASSIQASYGYTF.

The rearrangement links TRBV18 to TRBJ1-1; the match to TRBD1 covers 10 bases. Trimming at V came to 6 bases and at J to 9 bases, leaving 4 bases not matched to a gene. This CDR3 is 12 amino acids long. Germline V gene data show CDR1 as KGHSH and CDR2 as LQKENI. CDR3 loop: CASSGTGEKAFF. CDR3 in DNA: TGTGCCAGCTCCGGGACAGGGGAAAAAGCTTTCTTT. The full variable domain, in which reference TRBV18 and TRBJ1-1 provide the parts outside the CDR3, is NAGVMQNPRHLVRRRGQEARLRCSPMKGHSHVYWYRQLPEEGLKFMVYLQKENIIDESGMPKERFSAEFPKEGPSILRIQQVVRGDSAAYFCASSGTGEKAFFGQGTRLTVV.

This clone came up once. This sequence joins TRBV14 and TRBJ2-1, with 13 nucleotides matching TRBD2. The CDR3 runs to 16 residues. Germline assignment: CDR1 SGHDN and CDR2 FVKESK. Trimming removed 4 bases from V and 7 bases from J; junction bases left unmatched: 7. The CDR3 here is CASSPLLAGGRNEQFF. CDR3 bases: TGTGCCAGCAGCCCCCTACTAGCGGGGGGGAGGAATGAGCAGTTCTTC. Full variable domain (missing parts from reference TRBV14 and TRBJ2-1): EAGVTQFPSHSVIEKGQTVTLRCDPISGHDNLYWYRRVMGKEIKFLLHFVKESKQDESGMPNNRFLAERTGGTYSTLKVQPAELEDSGVYFCASSPLLAGGRNEQFFGPGTRLTVL.

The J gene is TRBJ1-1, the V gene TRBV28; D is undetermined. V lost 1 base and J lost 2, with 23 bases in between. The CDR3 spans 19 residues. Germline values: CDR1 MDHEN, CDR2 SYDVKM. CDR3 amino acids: CASSLSNPLLRVINTEAFF. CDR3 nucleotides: TGTGCCAGCAGTTTATCAAACCCCCTACTGAGGGTAATAAACACTGAAGCTTTCTTT.

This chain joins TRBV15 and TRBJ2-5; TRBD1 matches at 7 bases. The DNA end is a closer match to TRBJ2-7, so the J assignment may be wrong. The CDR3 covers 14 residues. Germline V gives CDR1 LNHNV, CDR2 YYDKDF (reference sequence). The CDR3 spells CATSRRQGSYEQYF. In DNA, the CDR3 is TGTGCCACCAGCAGGAGACAGGGCTCCTACGAGCAGTACTTC.

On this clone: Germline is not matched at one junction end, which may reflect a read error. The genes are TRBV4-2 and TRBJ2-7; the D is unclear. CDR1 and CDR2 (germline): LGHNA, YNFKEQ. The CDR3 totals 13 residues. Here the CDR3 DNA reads TGTGCCAGCAGCCGAGAAATTTCTCGGGTGAGGTCCTTC. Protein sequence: CASSREISRVRSF.

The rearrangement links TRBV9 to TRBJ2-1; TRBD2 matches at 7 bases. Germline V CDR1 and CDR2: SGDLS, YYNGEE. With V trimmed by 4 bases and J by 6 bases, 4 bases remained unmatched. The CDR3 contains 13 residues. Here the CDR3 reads CASSWGEGNEQFF. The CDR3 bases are TGTGCCAGCAGCTGGGGGGAGGGCAATGAGCAGTTCTTC.

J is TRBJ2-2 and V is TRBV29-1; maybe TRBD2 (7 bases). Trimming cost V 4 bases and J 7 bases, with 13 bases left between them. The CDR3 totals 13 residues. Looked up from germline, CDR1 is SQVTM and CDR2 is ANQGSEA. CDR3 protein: CSVGGGPRGELFF. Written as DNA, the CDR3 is TGCAGCGTTGGGGGGGGGCCGCGCGGGGAGCTGTTTTTT.

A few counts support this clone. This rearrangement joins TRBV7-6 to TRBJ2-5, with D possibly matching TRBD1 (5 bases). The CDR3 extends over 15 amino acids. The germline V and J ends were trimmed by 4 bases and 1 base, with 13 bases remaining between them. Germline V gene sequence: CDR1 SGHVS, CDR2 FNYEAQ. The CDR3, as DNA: TGTGCCAGCAGCTCTCTGGGTAGGGGCCAAGAGACCCAGTACTTC. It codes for CASSSLGRGQETQYF.

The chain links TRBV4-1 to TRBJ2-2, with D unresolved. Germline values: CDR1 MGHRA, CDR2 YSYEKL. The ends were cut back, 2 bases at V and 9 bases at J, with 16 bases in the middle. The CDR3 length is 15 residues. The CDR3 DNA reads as TGCGCCAGCAGCCAATCCGACGGTGAGGTACGGGAGCTGTTTTTT. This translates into CASSQSDGEVRELFF.

The CDR3 is CASRSTPTEAFF. The CDR3 bases are TGTGCCAGCAGGTCCACTCCGACTGAAGCTTTCTTT. This chain uses TRBV28 with TRBJ1-1; no reliable D call. The V gene's germline CDR1 is MDHEN and CDR2 SYDVKM. The CDR3 covers 12 residues. V lost 6 bases to trimming and J lost 5 bases, with 10 bases between them.

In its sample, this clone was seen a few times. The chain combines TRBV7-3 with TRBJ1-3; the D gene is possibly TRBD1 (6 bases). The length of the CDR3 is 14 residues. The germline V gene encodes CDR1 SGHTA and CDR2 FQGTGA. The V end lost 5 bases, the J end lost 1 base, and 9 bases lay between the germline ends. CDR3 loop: CASSPTGSGNTIYF. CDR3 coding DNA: TGTGCCAGCAGCCCGACAGGATCTGGAAACACCATATATTTT. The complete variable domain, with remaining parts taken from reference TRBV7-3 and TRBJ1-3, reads GAGVSQTPSNKVTEKGKYVELRCDPISGHTALYWYRQSLGQGPEFLIYFQGTGAADDSGLPNDRFFAVRPEGSVSTLKIQRTERGDSAVYLCASSPTGSGNTIYFGEGSWLTVV.

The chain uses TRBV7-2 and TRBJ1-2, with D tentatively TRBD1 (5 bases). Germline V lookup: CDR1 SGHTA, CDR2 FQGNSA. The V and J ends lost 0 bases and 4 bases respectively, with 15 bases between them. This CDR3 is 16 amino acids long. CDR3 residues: CASSLAAGLPGYGYTF. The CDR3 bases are TGTGCCAGCAGCTTAGCAGCAGGGCTCCCTGGCTATGGCTACACCTTC.

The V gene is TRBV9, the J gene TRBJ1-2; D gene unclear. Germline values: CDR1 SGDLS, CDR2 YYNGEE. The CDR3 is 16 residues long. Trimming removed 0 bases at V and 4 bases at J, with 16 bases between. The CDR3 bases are TGTGCCAGCAGCGTAGATGAGGCAGTAATGGGCTATGGCTACACCTTC. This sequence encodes CASSVDEAVMGYGYTF.

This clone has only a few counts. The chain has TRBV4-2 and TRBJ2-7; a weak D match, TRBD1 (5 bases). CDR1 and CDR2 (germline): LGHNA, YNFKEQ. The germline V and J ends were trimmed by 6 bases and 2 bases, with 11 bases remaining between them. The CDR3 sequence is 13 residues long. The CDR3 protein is CASSGEGAYEQYF. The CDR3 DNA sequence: TGTGCCAGCAGTGGGGAAGGGGCCTACGAGCAGTACTTC.

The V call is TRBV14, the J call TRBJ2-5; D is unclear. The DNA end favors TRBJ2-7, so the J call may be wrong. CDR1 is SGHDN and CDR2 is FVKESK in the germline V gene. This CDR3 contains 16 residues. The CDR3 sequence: CASSQARSTGRYEQYF. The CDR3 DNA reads TGTGCCAGCAGCCAAGCGAGGTCGACGGGTCGGTACGAGCAGTACTTC.

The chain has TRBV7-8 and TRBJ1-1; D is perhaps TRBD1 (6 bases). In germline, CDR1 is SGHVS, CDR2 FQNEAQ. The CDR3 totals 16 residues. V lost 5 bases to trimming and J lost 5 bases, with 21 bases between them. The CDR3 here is CASSSQSGHPGTEAFF. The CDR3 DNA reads TGTGCCAGCAGCAGCCAATCGGGACACCCGGGGACTGAAGCTTTCTTT.

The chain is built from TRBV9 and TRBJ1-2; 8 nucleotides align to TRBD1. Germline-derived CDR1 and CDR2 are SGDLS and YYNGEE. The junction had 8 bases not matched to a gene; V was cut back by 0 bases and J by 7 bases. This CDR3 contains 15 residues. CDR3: CASSVDNRGTLGYTF. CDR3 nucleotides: TGTGCCAGCAGCGTAGATAACAGGGGGACTCTTGGCTACACCTTC.

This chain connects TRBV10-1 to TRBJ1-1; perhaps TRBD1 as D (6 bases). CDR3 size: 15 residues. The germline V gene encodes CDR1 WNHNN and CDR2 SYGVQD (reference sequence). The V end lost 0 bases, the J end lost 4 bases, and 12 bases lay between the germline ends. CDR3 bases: TGCGCCAGCAGTGAGTCCCAGGGGATTCCCACTGAAGCTTTCTTT. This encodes CASSESQGIPTEAFF.

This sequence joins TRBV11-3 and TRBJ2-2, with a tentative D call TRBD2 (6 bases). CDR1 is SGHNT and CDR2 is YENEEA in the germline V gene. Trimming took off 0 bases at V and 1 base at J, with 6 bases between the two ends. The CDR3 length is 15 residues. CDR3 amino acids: CASSLERGNTGELFF. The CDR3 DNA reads TGTGCCAGCAGCTTAGAGCGGGGGAACACCGGGGAGCTGTTTTTT.

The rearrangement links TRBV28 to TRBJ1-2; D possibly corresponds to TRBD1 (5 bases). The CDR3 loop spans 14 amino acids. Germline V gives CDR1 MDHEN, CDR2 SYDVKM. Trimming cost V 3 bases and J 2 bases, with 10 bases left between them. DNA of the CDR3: TGTGCCAGCAGTTTTGGGGGGGTGAACTATGGCTACACCTTC. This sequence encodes CASSFGGVNYGYTF.

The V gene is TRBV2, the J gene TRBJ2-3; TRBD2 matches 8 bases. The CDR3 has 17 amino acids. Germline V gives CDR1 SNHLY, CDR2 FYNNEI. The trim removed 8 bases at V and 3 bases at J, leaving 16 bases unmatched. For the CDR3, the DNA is TGTGCCAGCTTGTGGGCGGGGGGAAACCCGGTAACAGATACGCAGTATTTT. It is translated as CASLWAGGNPVTDTQYF.

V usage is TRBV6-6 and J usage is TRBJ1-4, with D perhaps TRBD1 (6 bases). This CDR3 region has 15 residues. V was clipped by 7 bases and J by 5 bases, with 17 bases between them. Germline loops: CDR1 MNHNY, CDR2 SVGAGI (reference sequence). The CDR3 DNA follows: TGTGCCAGCACCGAAACCGGGACAAAGAATGAAAAACTGTTTTTT. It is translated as CASTETGTKNEKLFF.

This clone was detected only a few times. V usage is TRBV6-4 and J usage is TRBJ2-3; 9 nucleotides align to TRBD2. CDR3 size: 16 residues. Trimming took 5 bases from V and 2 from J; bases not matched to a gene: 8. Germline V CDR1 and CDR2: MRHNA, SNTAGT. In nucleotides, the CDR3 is TGTGCCAGCAGTCAGACCAGCGGGGGGCACACAGATACGCAGTATTTT. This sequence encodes CASSQTSGGHTDTQYF.